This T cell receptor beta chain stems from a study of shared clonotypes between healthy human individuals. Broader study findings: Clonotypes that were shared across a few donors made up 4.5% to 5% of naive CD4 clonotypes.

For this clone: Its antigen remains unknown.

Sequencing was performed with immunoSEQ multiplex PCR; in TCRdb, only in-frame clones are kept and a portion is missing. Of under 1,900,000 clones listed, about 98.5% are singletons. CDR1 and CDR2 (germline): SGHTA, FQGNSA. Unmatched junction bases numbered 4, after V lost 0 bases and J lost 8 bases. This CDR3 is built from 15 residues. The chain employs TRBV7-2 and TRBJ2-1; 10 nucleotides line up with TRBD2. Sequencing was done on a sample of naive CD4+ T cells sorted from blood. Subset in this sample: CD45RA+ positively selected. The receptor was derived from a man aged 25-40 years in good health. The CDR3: CASSLASSGSYEQFF. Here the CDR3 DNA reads TGTGCCAGCAGCTTAGCGTCTAGCGGGAGCTATGAGCAGTTCTTC. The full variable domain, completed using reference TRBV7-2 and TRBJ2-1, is GAGVSQSPSNKVTEKGKDVELRCDPISGHTALYWYRQSLGQGLEFLIYFQGNSAPDKSGLPSDRFSAERTGGSVSTLTIQRTQQEDSAVYLCASSLASSGSYEQFFGPGTRLTVL.